A single T cell receptor beta chain is shown here with its context. This CDR3 has 17 amino acids. The ends lost 0 bases at V and 7 bases at J; junction bases unmatched: 8. This sample was included in a study of blood T cell repertoires in COVID-19. Measured with immunoSEQ multiplex PCR; TCRdb has only the in-frame clones, and not every one. This table holds about 150,000 clones, approximately 84% found once. Sequencing used PBMCs or T cells enriched from blood (not recorded which). The chain couples TRBV23-1 to TRBJ1-6; 8 bases match TRBD1. TRBV23-1 is filed as an ORF, its function uncertain. This receptor was obtained from a woman aged 45-65 years who had recovered from COVID-19. The CDR3 region is CASSQSRFRTGNSPLHF. CDR3 nucleotides: TGCGCCAGCAGTCAATCGAGATTCCGGACAGGGAATTCACCCCTCCACTTT.